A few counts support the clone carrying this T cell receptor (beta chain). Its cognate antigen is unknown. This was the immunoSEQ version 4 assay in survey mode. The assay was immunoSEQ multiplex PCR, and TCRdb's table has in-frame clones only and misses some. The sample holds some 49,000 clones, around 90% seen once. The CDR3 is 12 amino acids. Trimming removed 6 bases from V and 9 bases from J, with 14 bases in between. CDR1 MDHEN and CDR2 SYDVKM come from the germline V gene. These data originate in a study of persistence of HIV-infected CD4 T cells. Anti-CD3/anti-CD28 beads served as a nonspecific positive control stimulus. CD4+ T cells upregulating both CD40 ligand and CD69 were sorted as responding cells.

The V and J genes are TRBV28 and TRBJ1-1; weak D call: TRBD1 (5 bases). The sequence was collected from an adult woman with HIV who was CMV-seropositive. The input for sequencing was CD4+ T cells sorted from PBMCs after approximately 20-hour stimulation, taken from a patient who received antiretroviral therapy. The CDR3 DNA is TGTGCCAGCAGGTATACAGGTGGTAAAGCTTTCTTT. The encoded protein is CASRYTGGKAFF. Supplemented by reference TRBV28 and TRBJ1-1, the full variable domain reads DVKVTQSSRYLVKRTGEKVFLECVQDMDHENMFWYRQDPGLGLRLIYFSYDVKMKEKGDIPEGYSVSREKKERFSLILESASTNQTSMYLCASRYTGGKAFFGQGTRLTVV.